This TCR beta chain is drawn from a study of cytomegalovirus exposure and HLA in healthy donors. PCR involved 60 Vbeta and 13 Jbeta primers. Repertoires were generated with immunoSEQ multiplex PCR, while TCRdb's copy carries only in-frame clones and drops some. This table has about 190,000 clones, 85% to 90% appearing once. Donors were ostensibly healthy at sampling, although undocumented immune exposures were probable. V shed 5 bases and J shed 7 bases, with 9 bases lying between them. Germline V gene sequence: CDR1 MDHEN, CDR2 SYDVKM. The CDR3 spans 12 residues. Whole-study results and caveats: An apparent linkage of common viral pathogens to several of the most significant clusters emerged in a later analysis. According to an earlier analysis, most TCR beta V segments yielded productive rearrangements about 87% or about 30% of the time. Most TCR sequences proved rare, with some public TCRs found in many donors.

For this clone: Its specificity is unknown.

The chain is built from TRBV28 and TRBJ2-1, with a weak D call TRBD2 (5 bases). The sample comprised PBMCs. The sequence came from a man aged 25 to 40 in good health and CMV-seronegative. Here the CDR3 reads CASSLGINEQFF. In DNA, the CDR3 is TGTGCCAGCAGTCTCGGGATAAATGAGCAGTTCTTC. The full variable domain, completed using reference TRBV28 and TRBJ2-1, is DVKVTQSSRYLVKRTGEKVFLECVQDMDHENMFWYRQDPGLGLRLIYFSYDVKMKEKGDIPEGYSVSREKKERFSLILESASTNQTSMYLCASSLGINEQFFGPGTRLTVL.